These T cell receptor beta chains were read from a single sample in a study of blood T cell repertoires in COVID-19. Sequencing was performed with immunoSEQ multiplex PCR; in TCRdb, only in-frame clones are kept and a portion is missing. This table has about 220,000 clones, about 82% appearing once. The specimen sequenced was peripheral blood. The receptors were gathered from a woman aged 70-85 years with COVID-19, enrolled during active disease. Both conserved end residues are part of each CDR3. The D gene is left open where the match is weak. Some rows have no size entry. The others give once, few or many, or a class for an expanded clone.

TRBJ1-2	NA	NA	TRBV4-3	CASSQEGTYGYTF	TGCGCCAGCAGCCAAGAAGGGACTTATGGCTACACCTTC
TRBJ2-5	NA	NA	TRBV5-5	CASRTVDRQETQYF	TGTGCCAGCAGGACCGTCGACAGACAAGAGACCCAGTACTTC
TRBJ2-5	NA	TRBD2	TRBV4-2	CASSQDLPSGGRRETQYF	TGTGCCAGCAGCCAAGATCTTCCAAGCGGGGGGAGAAGAGAGACCCAGTACTTC
TRBJ1-1	NA	NA	TRBV11-3	CASSLDSTVKSEAFF	TGTGCCAGCAGCTTAGATTCTACGGTGAAGTCTGAAGCTTTCTTT
TRBJ1-1	once	NA	TRBV5-1	CASSWEPQGGVTEAFF	TGCGCCAGCAGCTGGGAACCCCAGGGAGGAGTCACTGAAGCTTTCTTT
TRBJ2-7	NA	TRBD1	TRBV3-1/TRBV3-2	CASSQGDRGIYEQYF	TGTGCCAGCAGCCAAGGGGACAGGGGGATCTACGAGCAGTACTTC
TRBJ2-2	NA	NA	TRBV7-9	CASSLGIDYPTGELFF	TGTGCCAGCAGCTTAGGGATCGACTACCCCACCGGGGAGCTGTTTTTT
TRBJ1-1	NA	NA	TRBV29-1	CSVVPGGWGTEAFF	TGCAGCGTAGTTCCGGGGGGCTGGGGCACTGAAGCTTTCTTT
TRBJ1-2	many	NA	TRBV9	CASSVVEGYGYTF	TGTGCCAGCAGCGTAGTGGAGGGCTATGGCTACACCTTC
TRBJ2-3	NA	TRBD1	TRBV3-1/TRBV3-2	CASSTGTGADTQYF	TGTGCCAGCAGCACCGGGACAGGGGCAGATACGCAGTATTTT
TRBJ1-1	NA	TRBD1	TRBV5-4	CASYAGQRNTEAFF	TGTGCCAGCTATGCGGGACAGAGGAACACTGAAGCTTTCTTT
TRBJ2-5	NA	NA	TRBV19	CASSIGAPQETQYF	TGTGCCAGTAGTATTGGAGCGCCTCAAGAGACCCAGTACTTC
TRBJ1-2	NA	TRBD1	TRBV6-2/TRBV6-3	CASSFLVPRTGPNYGYTF	TGTGCCAGCAGTTTCCTCGTACCACGGACAGGTCCTAACTATGGCTACACCTTC
TRBJ2-2	NA	TRBD2	TRBV19	CASSRRLAGASGELFF	TGTGCCAGTAGTAGACGACTAGCGGGAGCCTCCGGGGAGCTGTTTTTT
TRBJ1-3	NA	TRBD1	TRBV5-1	CASSWTGGDSGNTIYF	TGCGCCAGCAGCTGGACAGGGGGCGATTCTGGAAACACCATATATTTT
TRBJ1-2	few	NA	TRBV5-6	CASSPQGNYGYTF	TGTGCCAGCAGCCCGCAGGGCAACTATGGCTACACCTTC
TRBJ2-7	NA	NA	TRBV29-1	CSASGSSYEQYF	TGCAGCGCTTCGGGGAGCTCCTACGAGCAGTACTTC
TRBJ2-5	NA	NA	TRBV11-3	CASSLAFLQETQYF	TGTGCCAGCAGCTTAGCGTTTCTCCAAGAGACCCAGTACTTC